Listed below are T cell receptor beta chains from one sample, sequenced in a study of chemoradiotherapy in HPV16-positive cancers. The protocol was immunoSEQ multiplex PCR, while the TCRdb copy is restricted to in-frame clones and leaves out a portion. The sample holds roughly 19,000 clones, roughly 86% seen once. Here the sequenced sample was blood, taken from a patient who underwent chemoradiotherapy. Receptor source: a human donor with HPV-associated anogenital cancer. Both conserved end residues are part of each CDR3. Each record gives: J gene, clone size, D gene, V gene, CDR3 protein, CDR3 DNA. The D gene is left open where the match is weak. Size values are once, few and many counts, or a class for expanded clones, and some rows have none.

J: TRBJ1-3; size: -; D: -; V: TRBV19; CDR3: CASSGSSGNTIYF; DNA: TGTGCCAGTAGTGGGAGCTCTGGAAACACCATATATTTT
J: TRBJ2-7; size: -; D: -; V: TRBV6-5; CDR3: CASSLAPGASYEQYF; DNA: TGTGCCAGCAGCCTCGCCCCAGGCGCGTCCTACGAGCAGTACTTC
J: TRBJ2-1; size: -; D: TRBD2; V: TRBV7-2; CDR3: CASSLGNSGRYEQFF; DNA: TGTGCCAGCAGCTTAGGAAATAGCGGGAGGTATGAGCAGTTCTTC
J: TRBJ2-3; size: -; D: TRBD2; V: TRBV5-6; CDR3: CASSLEASGGTLTDTQYF; DNA: TGTGCCAGCAGCTTGGAGGCTAGCGGGGGGACCCTCACAGATACGCAGTATTTT
J: TRBJ1-3; size: -; D: TRBD1; V: TRBV28; CDR3: CASSTWDRVTDTIYF; DNA: TGTGCCAGCAGTACGTGGGACAGGGTTACGGACACCATATATTTT
J: TRBJ1-1; size: -; D: -; V: TRBV10-3; CDR3: CAISPSNLDSEAFF; DNA: TGTGCCATCAGTCCTTCCAACCTGGACAGTGAAGCTTTCTTT
J: TRBJ1-3; size: -; D: -; V: TRBV28; CDR3: CASSLGRAGNTIYF; DNA: TGTGCCAGCAGCCTCGGCAGGGCTGGAAACACCATATATTTT
J: TRBJ2-3; size: -; D: -; V: TRBV6-5; CDR3: CASRETVRTDTQYF; DNA: TGTGCCAGCAGGGAGACAGTAAGAACAGATACGCAGTATTTT
J: TRBJ2-7; size: few; D: -; V: TRBV19; CDR3: CASSIGRREQYF; DNA: TGTGCCAGTAGTATAGGGCGTCGCGAGCAGTACTTC
J: TRBJ2-5; size: -; D: TRBD2; V: TRBV27; CDR3: CASSFTSGTGIETQYF; DNA: TGTGCCAGCAGTTTTACTAGCGGGACTGGTATAGAGACCCAGTACTTC
J: TRBJ2-3; size: -; D: -; V: TRBV29-1; CDR3: CSVELGGGTDTQYF; DNA: TGCAGCGTTGAACTCGGGGGAGGCACAGATACGCAGTATTTT
J: TRBJ1-5; size: once; D: -; V: TRBV4-3; CDR3: CASSQDHGYSNQPQHF; DNA: TGCGCCAGCAGCCAAGATCACGGTTATAGCAATCAGCCCCAGCATTTT
J: TRBJ1-3; size: -; D: -; V: TRBV6-5; CDR3: CASSYSWGGGNTIYF; DNA: TGTGCCAGCAGTTACTCTTGGGGTGGCGGAAACACCATATATTTT
J: TRBJ2-7; size: -; D: -; V: TRBV18; CDR3: CASSPEGNEQYF; DNA: TGTGCCAGCTCACCAGAGGGAAACGAGCAGTACTTC
J: TRBJ1-1; size: once; D: -; V: TRBV10-3; CDR3: CAISGEQGAEAFF; DNA: TGTGCCATCAGTGGAGAACAGGGTGCTGAAGCTTTCTTT
J: TRBJ2-3; size: -; D: -; V: TRBV7-9; CDR3: CASSLEFGATDTQYF; DNA: TGTGCCAGCAGCTTAGAGTTTGGGGCCACAGATACGCAGTATTTT
J: TRBJ1-5; size: -; D: TRBD1; V: TRBV2; CDR3: CASRLTGISNQPQHF; DNA: TGTGCCAGCAGACTGACAGGGATTAGCAATCAGCCCCAGCATTTT
J: TRBJ2-7; size: -; D: -; V: TRBV11-3; CDR3: CASSFSLDSYEQYF; DNA: TGTGCCAGCAGCTTTAGCCTAGATTCCTACGAGCAGTACTTC
J: TRBJ2-5; size: -; D: -; V: TRBV7-2; CDR3: CASSAELQETQYF; DNA: TGTGCCAGCAGCGCGGAACTCCAAGAGACCCAGTACTTC
J: TRBJ2-3; size: -; D: -; V: TRBV11-3; CDR3: CASSVGRLASTDTQYF; DNA: TGTGCCAGCAGCGTCGGACGGCTTGCTAGCACAGATACGCAGTATTTT
J: TRBJ2-5; size: -; D: TRBD2; V: TRBV2; CDR3: CAGGGGAQETQYF; DNA: TGTGCCGGTGGCGGGGGGGCTCAAGAGACCCAGTACTTC
J: TRBJ1-2; size: -; D: -; V: TRBV7-2; CDR3: CASSQGWFYGYTF; DNA: TGTGCCAGCAGCCAAGGGTGGTTCTATGGCTACACCTTC
J: TRBJ2-2; size: -; D: -; V: TRBV11-2; CDR3: CASSPSIGTGELFF; DNA: TGTGCCAGCAGCCCAAGCATCGGGACCGGGGAGCTGTTTTTT
J: TRBJ2-7; size: -; D: TRBD2; V: TRBV7-9; CDR3: CASSLIAGASYEQYF; DNA: TGTGCCAGCAGCTTAATAGCGGGGGCATCCTACGAGCAGTACTTC
J: TRBJ1-4; size: few; D: TRBD1; V: TRBV9; CDR3: CASSAAGQHEKLFF; DNA: TGTGCCAGCAGCGCAGCGGGACAGCATGAAAAACTGTTTTTT
J: TRBJ2-5; size: -; D: TRBD1; V: TRBV15; CDR3: CATSRDLTGGQETQYF; DNA: TGTGCCACCAGCAGAGATTTAACAGGGGGCCAGGAGACCCAGTACTTC
J: TRBJ2-3; size: -; D: -; V: TRBV18; CDR3: CASSLYGGEKQYF; DNA: TGTGCCAGCTCACTGTATGGTGGGGAAAAGCAGTATTTT
J: TRBJ1-2; size: few; D: -; V: TRBV25-1; CDR3: CASSGDAFQGGYGYTF; DNA: TGTGCCAGCAGTGGGGACGCTTTTCAGGGTGGCTATGGCTACACCTTC
J: TRBJ2-7; size: -; D: TRBD2; V: TRBV18; CDR3: CASSQTRGLAGLIRNEQYF; DNA: TGTGCCAGCTCACAGACACGAGGACTAGCGGGATTAATTAGGAACGAGCAGTACTTC
J: TRBJ1-2; size: -; D: -; V: TRBV7-9; CDR3: CASSPPLGQINYGYTF; DNA: TGTGCCAGCAGCCCCCCTCTCGGGCAAATTAACTATGGCTACACCTTC
J: TRBJ2-2; size: -; D: TRBD2; V: TRBV5-1; CDR3: CASSFLLAGAPNTGELFF; DNA: TGCGCCAGCAGCTTCCTACTAGCGGGGGCCCCGAACACCGGGGAGCTGTTTTTT
J: TRBJ2-2; size: -; D: TRBD1; V: TRBV14; CDR3: CASSGTENTGELFF; DNA: TGTGCCAGCTCCGGGACAGAGAACACCGGGGAGCTGTTTTTT
J: TRBJ2-2; size: -; D: TRBD1; V: TRBV15; CDR3: CATSRDRGLTGELFF; DNA: TGTGCCACCAGCAGGGACAGGGGGCTCACCGGGGAGCTGTTTTTT
J: TRBJ1-1; size: few; D: -; V: TRBV19; CDR3: CASGDLLAFF; DNA: TGTGCCAGTGGCGACCTGTTGGCTTTCTTT
J: TRBJ2-1; size: -; D: TRBD1; V: TRBV4-3; CDR3: CASSQDWLAGGNEQFF; DNA: TGCGCCAGCAGCCAAGATTGGCTAGCAGGGGGCAATGAGCAGTTCTTC
J: TRBJ2-1; size: -; D: -; V: TRBV11-3; CDR3: CASRSLGEQFF; DNA: TGTGCCAGCAGATCGTTAGGGGAGCAGTTCTTC
J: TRBJ2-5; size: -; D: TRBD2; V: TRBV5-4; CDR3: CASSGERGGRETQYF; DNA: TGTGCCAGCAGCGGAGAGCGGGGGGGCCGGGAGACCCAGTACTTC
J: TRBJ2-3; size: once; D: -; V: TRBV7-9; CDR3: CASSLRLASTDTQYF; DNA: TGTGCCAGCAGCTTACGGCTAGCGAGCACAGATACGCAGTATTTT
J: TRBJ2-5; size: -; D: -; V: TRBV11-2; CDR3: CASSPVSQETQYF; DNA: TGTGCCAGCAGCCCGGTTTCCCAAGAGACCCAGTACTTC
J: TRBJ2-1; size: -; D: TRBD1; V: TRBV5-6; CDR3: CASSGGQVPYNEQFF; DNA: TGTGCCAGCAGCGGGGGACAGGTCCCCTACAATGAGCAGTTCTTC
J: TRBJ2-3; size: -; D: TRBD2; V: TRBV10-3; CDR3: CAIFLAGPDTQYF; DNA: TGTGCCATCTTTCTAGCGGGGCCAGATACGCAGTATTTT
J: TRBJ2-3; size: -; D: -; V: TRBV10-3; CDR3: CASMGLTSGDTQYF; DNA: TGTGCCAGCATGGGACTCACATCGGGAGATACGCAGTATTTT
J: TRBJ2-1; size: -; D: TRBD1; V: TRBV29-1; CDR3: CSGFGTGAYNEQFF; DNA: TGCAGCGGTTTCGGGACAGGGGCGTACAATGAGCAGTTCTTC
J: TRBJ2-7; size: large; D: TRBD2; V: TRBV25-1; CDR3: CASSGSGDVYEQYF; DNA: TGTGCCAGCAGTGGTAGCGGGGACGTCTACGAGCAGTACTTC
J: TRBJ2-7; size: few; D: TRBD2; V: TRBV13; CDR3: CASSRSGGPSGAQYF; DNA: TGTGCCAGCAGCCGTAGCGGGGGTCCTTCCGGTGCGCAGTACTTC
J: TRBJ2-7; size: -; D: TRBD2; V: TRBV7-2; CDR3: CASSFEAGFSYEQYF; DNA: TGTGCCAGCAGTTTTGAAGCGGGATTCTCCTACGAGCAGTACTTC